Reported below is one T cell receptor (beta chain). The antigen is unknown. TCRdb's table, derived via immunoSEQ multiplex PCR, lists solely in-frame clones and lacks some. The repertoire holds about 170,000 clones, around 91% seen once, with 6% to 8% in the top ten. The data stem from a study of T cell responses to AZD1222 COVID-19 vaccine. Study overall: Timing groups of about 4 and about 12 weeks for second doses were pooled. Study conclusions and caveats: Among spike-specific TCRs, nearly half reportedly target unmutated variant regions. Only a handful of AZD1222 recipients tested seropositive at baseline. In a largely white British group with more females than males, clonal diversity was possibly underestimated.

The CDR3 consists of 17 residues. V gave up 2 bases and J gave up 5 bases, with 18 bases separating them. Germline V gene data show CDR1 as SGHTA and CDR2 as FQGNSA. The J gene is TRBJ2-2, the V gene TRBV7-2, with D possibly matching TRBD2 (6 bases). This clonotype was obtained from an adult in good health. Material: peripheral blood, obtained on day 0 of AZD1222 vaccination. The CDR3 sequence: CASSLPEGLPSTGELFF. CDR3 DNA: TGTGCCAGCAGCTTACCTGAGGGACTGCCGAGTACCGGGGAGCTGTTTTTT.